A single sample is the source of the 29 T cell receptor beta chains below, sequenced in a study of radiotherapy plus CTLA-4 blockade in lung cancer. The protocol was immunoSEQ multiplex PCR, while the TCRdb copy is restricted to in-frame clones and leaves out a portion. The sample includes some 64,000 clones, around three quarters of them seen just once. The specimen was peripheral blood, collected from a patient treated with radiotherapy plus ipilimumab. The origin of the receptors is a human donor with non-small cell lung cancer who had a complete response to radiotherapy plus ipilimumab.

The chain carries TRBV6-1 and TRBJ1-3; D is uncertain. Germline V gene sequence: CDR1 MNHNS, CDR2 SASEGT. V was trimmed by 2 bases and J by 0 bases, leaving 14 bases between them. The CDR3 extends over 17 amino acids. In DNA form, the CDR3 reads TGTGCCAGCAGTGAATTTGCCCCTACCTTCTCTGGAAACACCATATATTTT. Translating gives CASSEFAPTFSGNTIYF.

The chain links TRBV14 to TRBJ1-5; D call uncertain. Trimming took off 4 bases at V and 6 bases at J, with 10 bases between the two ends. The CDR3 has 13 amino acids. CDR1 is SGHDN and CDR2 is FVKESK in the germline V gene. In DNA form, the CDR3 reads TGTGCCAGCAGCCTAGGCGCAAGTCAGCCCCAGCATTTT. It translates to CASSLGASQPQHF.

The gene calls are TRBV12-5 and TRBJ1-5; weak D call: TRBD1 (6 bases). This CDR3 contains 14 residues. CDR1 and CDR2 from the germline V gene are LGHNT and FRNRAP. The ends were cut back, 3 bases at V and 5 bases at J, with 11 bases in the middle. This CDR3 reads CASGLPPGDQPQHF. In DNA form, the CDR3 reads TGTGCTAGTGGTTTACCCCCAGGGGATCAGCCCCAGCATTTT.

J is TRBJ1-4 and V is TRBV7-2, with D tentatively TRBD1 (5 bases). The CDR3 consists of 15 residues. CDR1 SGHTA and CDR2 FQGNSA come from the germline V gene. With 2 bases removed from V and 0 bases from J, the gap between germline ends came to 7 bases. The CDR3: CASSLTGATNEKLFF. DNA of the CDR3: TGTGCCAGCAGCTTAACAGGTGCAACTAATGAAAAACTGTTTTTT.

CDR3 region: CASSKGQGTSYEQYV. DNA of the CDR3: TGTGCCAGCAGCAAGGGACAGGGGACCTCCTACGAGCAGTACGTC. The V call is TRBV6-6, the J call TRBJ2-7; 10 nucleotides line up with TRBD1. With 6 bases clipped from V and 0 bases from J, the junction kept 5 bases outside the gene matches. Germline lookup yields CDR1 MNHNY and CDR2 SVGAGI (reference sequence). CDR3 size: 15 residues.

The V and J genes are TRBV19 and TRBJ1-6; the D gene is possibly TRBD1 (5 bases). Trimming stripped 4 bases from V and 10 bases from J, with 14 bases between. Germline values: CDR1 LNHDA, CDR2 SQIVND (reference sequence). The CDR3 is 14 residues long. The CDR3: CASSTGGLGSPLHF. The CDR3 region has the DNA TGTGCCAGTAGTACGGGGGGTCTCGGATCACCCCTCCACTTT.

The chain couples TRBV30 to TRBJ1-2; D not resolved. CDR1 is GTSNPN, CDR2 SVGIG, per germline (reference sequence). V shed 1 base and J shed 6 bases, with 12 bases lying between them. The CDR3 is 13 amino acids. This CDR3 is CAWSAYLGDGYTF. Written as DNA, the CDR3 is TGTGCCTGGAGTGCTTATTTGGGAGATGGCTACACCTTC. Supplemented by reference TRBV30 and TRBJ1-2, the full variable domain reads SQTIHQWPATLVQPVGSPLSLECTVEGTSNPNLYWYRQAAGRGLQLLFYSVGIGQISSEVPQNLSASRPQDRQFILSSKKLLLSDSGFYLCAWSAYLGDGYTFGSGTRLTVV.

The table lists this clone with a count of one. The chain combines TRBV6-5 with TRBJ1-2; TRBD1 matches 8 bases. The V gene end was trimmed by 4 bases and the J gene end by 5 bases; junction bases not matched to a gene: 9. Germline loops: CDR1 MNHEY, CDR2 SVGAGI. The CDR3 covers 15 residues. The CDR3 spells CASSSRDRGRYGYTF. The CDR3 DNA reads TGTGCCAGCAGTTCTCGCGACAGGGGAAGGTATGGCTACACCTTC.

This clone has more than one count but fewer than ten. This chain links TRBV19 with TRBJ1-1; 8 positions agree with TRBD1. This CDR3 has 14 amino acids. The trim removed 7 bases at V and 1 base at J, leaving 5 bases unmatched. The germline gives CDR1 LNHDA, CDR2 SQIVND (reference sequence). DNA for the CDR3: TGTGCCAGTACCCTGGACAGGGCGAACACTGAAGCTTTCTTT. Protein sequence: CASTLDRANTEAFF.

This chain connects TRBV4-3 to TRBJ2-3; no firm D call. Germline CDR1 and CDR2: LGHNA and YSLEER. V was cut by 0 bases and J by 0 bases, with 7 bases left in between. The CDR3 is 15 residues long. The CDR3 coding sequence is TGCGCCAGCAGCCAAGAGTTGGGCAGCACAGATACGCAGTATTTT. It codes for CASSQELGSTDTQYF.

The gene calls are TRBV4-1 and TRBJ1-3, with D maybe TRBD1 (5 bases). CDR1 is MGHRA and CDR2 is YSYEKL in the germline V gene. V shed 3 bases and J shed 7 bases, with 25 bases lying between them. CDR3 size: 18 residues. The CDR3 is CASSQGERVGLERNTIYF. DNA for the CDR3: TGCGCCAGCAGCCAGGGGGAAAGGGTGGGTTTGGAGCGTAACACCATATATTTT.

CDR3 residues: CASSPRGAGGTDTQYF. CDR3 nucleotides: TGCGCCAGCAGCCCACGCGGAGCGGGGGGTACAGATACGCAGTATTTT. The chain has TRBV4-1 and TRBJ2-3; 9 positions match TRBD2. In germline, CDR1 is MGHRA, CDR2 YSYEKL. This CDR3 spans 16 amino acids. V lost 4 bases, J lost 3 bases, and 8 bases stayed unmatched.

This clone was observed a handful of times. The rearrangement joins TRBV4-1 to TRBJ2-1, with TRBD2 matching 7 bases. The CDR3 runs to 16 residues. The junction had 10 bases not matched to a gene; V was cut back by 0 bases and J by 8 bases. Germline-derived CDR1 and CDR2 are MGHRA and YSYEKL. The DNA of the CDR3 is TGCGCCAGCAGCCAAGAGACTAGCTCGAGGATCTATGAGCAGTTCTTC. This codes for CASSQETSSRIYEQFF.

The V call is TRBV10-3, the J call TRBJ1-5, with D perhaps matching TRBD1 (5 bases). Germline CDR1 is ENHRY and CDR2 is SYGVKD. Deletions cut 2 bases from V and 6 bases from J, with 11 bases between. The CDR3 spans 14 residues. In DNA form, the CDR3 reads TGTGCCATCAGTGAGAGGCAGGGAATTCAGCCCCAGCATTTT. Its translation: CAISERQGIQPQHF.

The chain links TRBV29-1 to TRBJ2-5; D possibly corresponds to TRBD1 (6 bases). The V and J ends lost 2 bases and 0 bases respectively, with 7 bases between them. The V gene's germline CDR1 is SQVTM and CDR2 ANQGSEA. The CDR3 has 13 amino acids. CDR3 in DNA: TGCAGCGTTGAAAGGGACAACCAAGAGACCCAGTACTTC. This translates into CSVERDNQETQYF.

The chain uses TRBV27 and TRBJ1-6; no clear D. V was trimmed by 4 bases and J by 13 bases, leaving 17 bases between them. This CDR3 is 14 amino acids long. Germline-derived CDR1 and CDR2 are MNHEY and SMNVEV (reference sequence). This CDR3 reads CASSSLLERRPLHF. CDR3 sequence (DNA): TGTGCCAGCAGTTCCCTTTTAGAGAGGAGGCCCCTCCACTTT.

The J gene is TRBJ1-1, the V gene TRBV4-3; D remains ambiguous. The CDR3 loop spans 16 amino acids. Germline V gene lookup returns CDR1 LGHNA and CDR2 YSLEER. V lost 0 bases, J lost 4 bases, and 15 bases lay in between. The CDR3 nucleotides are TGCGCCAGCAGCCAAGACAGGCTGGGAGGGCTCACTGAAGCTTTCTTT. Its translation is CASSQDRLGGLTEAFF.

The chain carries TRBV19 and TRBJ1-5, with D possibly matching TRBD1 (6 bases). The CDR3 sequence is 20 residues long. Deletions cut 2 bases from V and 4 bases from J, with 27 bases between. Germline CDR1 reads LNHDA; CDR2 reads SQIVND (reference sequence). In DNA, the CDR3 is TGTGCCAGTAGTATAAGGGAGGGGGGATCGAGGCAAAAAGGGAATCAGCCCCAGCATTTT. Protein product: CASSIREGGSRQKGNQPQHF.

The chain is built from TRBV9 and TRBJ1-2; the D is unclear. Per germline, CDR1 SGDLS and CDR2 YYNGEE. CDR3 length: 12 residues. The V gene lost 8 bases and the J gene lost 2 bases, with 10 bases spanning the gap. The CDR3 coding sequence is TGTGCCAGTCATCGGCAGAACTATGGCTACACCTTC. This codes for CASHRQNYGYTF.

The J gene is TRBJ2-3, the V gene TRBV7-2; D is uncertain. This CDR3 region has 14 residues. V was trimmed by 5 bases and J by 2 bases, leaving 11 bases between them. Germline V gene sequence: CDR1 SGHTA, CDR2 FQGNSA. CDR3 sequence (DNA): TGTGCCAGCAGCGTTACTGAGACCACAGATACGCAGTATTTT. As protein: CASSVTETTDTQYF.

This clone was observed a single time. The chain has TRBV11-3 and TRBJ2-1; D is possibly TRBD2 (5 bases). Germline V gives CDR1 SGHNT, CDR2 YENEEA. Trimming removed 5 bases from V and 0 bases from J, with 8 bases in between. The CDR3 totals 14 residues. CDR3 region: CASSSGSSYNEQFF. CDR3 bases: TGTGCCAGCAGCAGCGGCAGCTCCTACAATGAGCAGTTCTTC. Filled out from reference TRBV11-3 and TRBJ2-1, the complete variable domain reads EAGVVQSPRYKIIEKKQPVAFWCNPISGHNTLYWYLQNLGQGPELLIRYENEEAVDDSQLPKDRFSAERLKGVDSTLKIQPAELGDSAVYLCASSSGSSYNEQFFGPGTRLTVL.

The CDR3 DNA sequence: TGCGCCAGCGCGCGAGGGACATCTTACGAGCAGTACTTC. It translates to CASARGTSYEQYF. This chain uses TRBV5-1 with TRBJ2-7, with D possibly TRBD1 on 6 matching bases. With 7 bases removed from V and 4 bases from J, the gap between germline ends came to 15 bases. The CDR3 has 13 amino acids. Germline CDR1 and CDR2: SGHRS and YFSETQ.

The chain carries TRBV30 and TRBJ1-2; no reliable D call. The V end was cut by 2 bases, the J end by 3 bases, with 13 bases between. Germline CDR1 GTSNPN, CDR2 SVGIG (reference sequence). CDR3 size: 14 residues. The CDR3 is CAWSRPPRDYGYTF. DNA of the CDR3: TGTGCCTGGAGTCGCCCCCCTCGGGACTATGGCTACACCTTC.

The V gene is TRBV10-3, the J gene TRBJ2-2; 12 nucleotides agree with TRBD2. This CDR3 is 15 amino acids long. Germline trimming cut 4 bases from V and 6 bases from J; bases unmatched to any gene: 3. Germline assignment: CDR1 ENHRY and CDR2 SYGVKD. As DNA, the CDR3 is TGTGCCATCAGTGGACTAGCGGGAGAGTCCGGGGAGCTGTTTTTT. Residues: CAISGLAGESGELFF.

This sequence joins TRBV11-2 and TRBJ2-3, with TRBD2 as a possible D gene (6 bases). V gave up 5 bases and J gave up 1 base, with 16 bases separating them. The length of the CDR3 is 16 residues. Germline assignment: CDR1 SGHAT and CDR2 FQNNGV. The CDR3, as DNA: TGTGCCAGCAGCCCTCCATGGGGGGAAGGCACAGATACGCAGTATTTT. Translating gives CASSPPWGEGTDTQYF.

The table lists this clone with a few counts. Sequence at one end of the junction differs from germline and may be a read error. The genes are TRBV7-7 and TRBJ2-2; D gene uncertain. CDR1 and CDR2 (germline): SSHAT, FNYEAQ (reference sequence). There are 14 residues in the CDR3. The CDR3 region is CASRPNVDTGELFF. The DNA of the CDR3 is TGTGCTAGCAGGCCAAACGTGGACACCGGGGAGCTGTTTTTT. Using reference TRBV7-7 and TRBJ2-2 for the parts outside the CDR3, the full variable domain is GAGVSQSPRYKVTKRGQDVTLRCDPISSHATLYWYQQALGQGPEFLTYFNYEAQPDKSGLPSDRFSAERPEGSISTLTIQRTEQRDSAMYRCASRPNVDTGELFFGEGSRLTVL.

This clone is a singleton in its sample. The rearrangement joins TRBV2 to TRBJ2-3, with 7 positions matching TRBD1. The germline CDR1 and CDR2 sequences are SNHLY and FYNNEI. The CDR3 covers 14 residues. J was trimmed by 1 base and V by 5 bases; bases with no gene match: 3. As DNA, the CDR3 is TGTGCCAGCAGTCGACAGGGTGGCACAGATACGCAGTATTTT. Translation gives CASSRQGGTDTQYF.

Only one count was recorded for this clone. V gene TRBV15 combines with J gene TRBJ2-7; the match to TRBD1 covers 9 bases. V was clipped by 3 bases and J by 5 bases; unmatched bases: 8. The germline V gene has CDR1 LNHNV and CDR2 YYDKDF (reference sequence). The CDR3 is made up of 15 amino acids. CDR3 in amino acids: CATSSPGQGPDEQYF. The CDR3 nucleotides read TGTGCCACCAGCAGTCCGGGACAGGGCCCCGACGAGCAGTACTTC. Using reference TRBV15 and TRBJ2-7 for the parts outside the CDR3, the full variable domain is DAMVIQNPRYQVTQFGKPVTLSCSQTLNHNVMYWYQQKSSQAPKLLFHYYDKDFNNEADTPDNFQSRRPNTSFCFLDIRSPGLGDTAMYLCATSSPGQGPDEQYFGPGTRLTVT.

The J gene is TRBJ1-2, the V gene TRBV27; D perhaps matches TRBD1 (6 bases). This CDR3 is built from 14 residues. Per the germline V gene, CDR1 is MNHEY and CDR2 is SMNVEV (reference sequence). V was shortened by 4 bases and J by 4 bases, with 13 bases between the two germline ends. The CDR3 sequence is CASSSGQRVYGYTF. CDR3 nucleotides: TGTGCCAGCAGTTCCGGACAGAGAGTCTATGGCTACACCTTC.